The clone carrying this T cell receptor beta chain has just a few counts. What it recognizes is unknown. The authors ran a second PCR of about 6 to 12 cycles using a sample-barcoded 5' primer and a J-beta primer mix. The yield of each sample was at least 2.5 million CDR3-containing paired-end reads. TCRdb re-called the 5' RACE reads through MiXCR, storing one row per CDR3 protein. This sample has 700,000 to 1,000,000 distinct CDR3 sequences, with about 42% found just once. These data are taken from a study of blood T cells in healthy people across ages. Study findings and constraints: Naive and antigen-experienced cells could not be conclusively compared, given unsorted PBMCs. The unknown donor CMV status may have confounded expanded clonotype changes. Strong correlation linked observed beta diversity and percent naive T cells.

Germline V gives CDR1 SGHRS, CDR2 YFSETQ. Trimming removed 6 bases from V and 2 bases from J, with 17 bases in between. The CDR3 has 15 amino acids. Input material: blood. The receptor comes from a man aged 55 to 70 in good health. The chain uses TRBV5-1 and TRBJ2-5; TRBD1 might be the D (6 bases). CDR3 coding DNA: TGCGCCAGCAACCCTGGGGGCTCCGTACAAGAGACCCAGTACTTC. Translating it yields CASNPGGSVQETQYF.